The 27 T cell receptor beta chains reported below all come from one sample, sequenced in a study. MiXCR, applied by TCRdb to the RT-PCR reads, yields one record per CDR3 protein. The table includes 650,000 to 800,000 distinct CDR3 sequences, approximately 15% detected once. Source material: memory CD4+ T cells from blood. Receptors were obtained from a female donor in good health, serving as a healthy control.

The chain is built from TRBV6-5 and TRBJ1-4, with D perhaps TRBD1 (5 bases). This CDR3 contains 14 residues. Trimming left V 4 bases short and J 7 bases short, with 13 bases between. Germline CDR1 reads MNHEY; CDR2 reads SVGAGI. Written as DNA, the CDR3 is TGTGCCAGCAGTTCTCAGGGACGCAGTGAAAAACTGTTTTTT. This translates into CASSSQGRSEKLFF.

This clonotype was detected many times. The chain links TRBV6-9 to TRBJ1-5; 7 nucleotides line up with TRBD1. Germline V gene sequence: CDR1 MNHGY, CDR2 SVAAGI. The CDR3 has 12 amino acids. V shed 8 bases, J shed 7 bases, and the junction held 5 bases outside the gene matches. The CDR3 region has the DNA TGTGCCAGCCGTGACAGGGACCAGCCCCAGCATTTT. Its protein product is CASRDRDQPQHF.

The chain carries TRBV5-4 and TRBJ2-3; D remains unclear. The germline CDR1 and CDR2 sequences are SGHNT and YYREEE (reference sequence). The CDR3 length is 16 residues. The ends were cut back, 6 bases at V and 0 bases at J, with 17 bases in the middle. CDR3 DNA: TGTGCCAGCACCCATAGGGTAGTCGGTAGCACAGATACGCAGTATTTT. Protein sequence: CASTHRVVGSTDTQYF.

This clonotype has only one observation. In nucleotides, the CDR3 is TGTGCCAGCTTAGCGTTTAGCGGGGGTTTAGAGACCCAGTACTTC. This codes for CASLAFSGGLETQYF. This sequence joins TRBV7-2 and TRBJ2-5; 9 bases agree with TRBD2. This CDR3 has 15 amino acids. Trimming cost V 8 bases and J 4 bases; bases outside gene matches: 11. Germline lookup yields CDR1 SGHTA and CDR2 FQGNSA.

This clonotype was seen many times. The genes are TRBV12-3 or TRBV12-4 and TRBJ1-5, with 8 bases fitting TRBD1. The junction had 11 bases not matched to a gene; V was cut back by 3 bases and J by 7 bases. This CDR3 has 16 amino acids. The chain's CDR3 is CASSFFSGGANQPQHF. CDR3 coding DNA: TGTGCCAGCAGTTTTTTCTCAGGGGGCGCGAACCAGCCCCAGCATTTT.

This clonotype was detected a few times. The chain carries TRBV30 and TRBJ2-1; 9 bases map to TRBD2. V lost 2 bases and J lost 7; bases outside the gene matches: 9. The CDR3 sequence is 15 residues long. Germline CDR1 and CDR2: GTSNPN and SVGIG (reference sequence). CDR3 in DNA: TGTGCCTGGAGTTCCGGGGCGGGAGGGCGGAATGAGCAGTTCTTC. Its protein product is CAWSSGAGGRNEQFF.

A few counts support this clonotype. This chain joins TRBV12-5 and TRBJ2-1, with D perhaps being TRBD1 or TRBD2 (5 bases each). V was pared by 6 bases and J by 2 bases, with 20 bases between. The CDR3 is 17 amino acids. CDR1 and CDR2 from the germline V gene are LGHNT and FRNRAP. CDR3 nucleotides: TGTGCTAGTGGCCGGGGCAGGGAGCTATCCCCCTACAATGAGCAGTTCTTC. Translated: CASGRGRELSPYNEQFF. Filled out from reference TRBV12-5 and TRBJ2-1, the complete variable domain reads DARVTQTPRHKVTEMGQEVTMRCQPILGHNTVFWYRQTMMQGLELLAYFRNRAPLDDSGMPKDRFSAEMPDATLATLKIQPSEPRDSAVYFCASGRGRELSPYNEQFFGPGTRLTVL.

The rearrangement joins TRBV5-6 to TRBJ2-3, with TRBD2 matching over 14 bases. V lost 4 bases to trimming and J lost 6 bases; unmatched junction nucleotides: 7. CDR3 length: 16 residues. CDR1 is SGHDT, CDR2 YYEEEE, per germline. CDR3 in amino acids: CASSRKTSGGADTQYF. Here the CDR3 DNA reads TGTGCCAGCAGCCGTAAGACTAGCGGGGGGGCCGATACGCAGTATTTT. Looking up the rest from reference TRBV5-6 and TRBJ2-3 gives the full variable domain: DAGVTQSPTHLIKTRGQQVTLRCSPKSGHDTVSWYQQALGQGPQFIFQYYEEEERQRGNFPDRFSGHQFPNYSSELNVNALLLGDSALYLCASSRKTSGGADTQYFGPGTRLTVL.

This clonotype occurred many times. J is TRBJ2-5 and V is TRBV4-2, with 7 bases aligning to TRBD1. The ends lost 3 bases at V and 2 bases at J; junction bases unmatched: 0. Germline V gene data show CDR1 as LGHNA and CDR2 as YNFKEQ. There are 13 residues in the CDR3. The CDR3 sequence: CASSQGQQETQYF. Here the CDR3 DNA reads TGTGCCAGCAGCCAGGGACAGCAAGAGACCCAGTACTTC.

The gene calls are TRBV18 and TRBJ1-4; 7 nucleotides line up with TRBD1. This CDR3 has 17 amino acids. The germline CDR1 and CDR2 sequences are KGHSH and LQKENI. Trimming took 1 base from V and 0 from J; bases not matched to a gene: 5. The CDR3: CASSPRTGGATNEKLFF. The CDR3, as DNA: TGTGCCAGCTCACCACGGACAGGAGGTGCAACTAATGAAAAACTGTTTTTT.

This clonotype has more than one count but fewer than ten. The V gene is TRBV2, the J gene TRBJ2-2; 12 bases match TRBD2. With V trimmed by 6 bases and J by 6 bases, 11 bases remained unmatched. Germline CDR1 reads SNHLY; CDR2 reads FYNNEI. There are 17 residues in the CDR3. The CDR3: CASRLAGGAASAGELFF. The CDR3 DNA follows: TGTGCCAGCAGACTAGCGGGAGGTGCTGCGTCGGCCGGGGAGCTGTTTTTT.

This clonotype was seen repeatedly, ten times or more. The rearrangement uses TRBV7-2 and TRBJ2-1; 13 nucleotides align to TRBD2. CDR3 length: 15 residues. With V trimmed by 5 bases and J by 3 bases, 1 base remained unmatched. Germline assignment: CDR1 SGHTA and CDR2 FQGNSA. Here the CDR3 reads CASSGTSGNYNEQFF. The CDR3 coding sequence is TGTGCCAGCAGCGGGACTAGCGGGAACTACAATGAGCAGTTCTTC.

The table lists this clonotype with many counts. In DNA, the CDR3 is TGCGCCAGCAGCTTGGAGGCGGGGGGGAACAATGAGCAGTTCTTC. Its protein product is CASSLEAGGNNEQFF. V usage is TRBV5-1 and J usage is TRBJ2-1; 9 nucleotides align to TRBD2. The CDR3 contains 15 residues. Trimming at V came to 0 bases and at J to 5 bases, leaving 3 bases not matched to a gene. Germline V lookup: CDR1 SGHRS, CDR2 YFSETQ.

V is TRBV24-1 and J is TRBJ2-3, with 8 bases aligning to TRBD2. Germline trimming cut 5 bases from V and 6 bases from J; bases unmatched to any gene: 3. Germline CDR1 reads KGHDR; CDR2 reads SFDVKD. The CDR3 is made up of 13 amino acids. The CDR3 sequence is CATSVGLADTQYF. The CDR3, as DNA: TGTGCCACCAGTGTCGGACTAGCCGATACGCAGTATTTT.

Here the CDR3 reads CASSPSLDRKYF. The CDR3 coding sequence is TGTGCCAGCAGCCCCTCCTTGGACAGGAAGTACTTC. The chain couples TRBV7-9 to TRBJ2-7; the match to TRBD1 covers 7 bases. Germline loops: CDR1 SEHNR, CDR2 FQNEAQ (reference sequence). The CDR3 length is 12 residues. The V segment lost 5 bases and the J segment 11 bases; nucleotides outside the gene matches: 9.

In its sample, this clonotype was seen a few times. This chain joins TRBV4-3 and TRBJ2-1, with 14 positions matching TRBD2. J was trimmed by 7 bases and V by 0 bases; bases with no gene match: 11. CDR1 is LGHNA and CDR2 is YSLEER in the germline V gene. The CDR3 contains 19 residues. CDR3 sequence: CASSQDVRVGTSGSNEQFF. CDR3 DNA sequence: TGCGCCAGCAGCCAAGATGTCAGAGTTGGGACTAGCGGGAGTAATGAGCAGTTCTTC.

The chain recombines TRBV7-9 with TRBJ2-2, with D possibly matching TRBD1 (5 bases). The CDR3 runs to 13 residues. In germline, CDR1 is SEHNR, CDR2 FQNEAQ (reference sequence). Trimming cost V 8 bases and J 5 bases, with 12 bases left between them. The CDR3 DNA is TGTGCCAGCGAACTGCAGGGAACCGGGGAGCTGTTTTTT. Translating it yields CASELQGTGELFF.

The V and J genes are TRBV7-2 and TRBJ2-5; 9 nucleotides agree with TRBD2. Germline V lookup: CDR1 SGHTA, CDR2 FQGNSA. CDR3 length: 16 amino acids. V lost 1 base to trimming and J lost 6 bases; unmatched junction nucleotides: 9. Written as DNA, the CDR3 is TGTGCCAGCAGCTTAGATGGCGGGAGGGCCGGAAAGACCCAGTACTTC. Translation: CASSLDGGRAGKTQYF.

This chain connects TRBV2 to TRBJ2-5; 8 bases align to TRBD1. J gave up 5 bases and V 7 bases, and 12 bases lay outside the gene matches. The CDR3 spans 15 residues. Germline V gives CDR1 SNHLY, CDR2 FYNNEI. Written as DNA, the CDR3 is TGTGCCAGCATAGAAACCGGGACAGGAGGGGAGACCCAGTACTTC. It translates to CASIETGTGGETQYF.

Only a few counts were recorded for this clonotype. The J gene is TRBJ2-1, the V gene TRBV25-1; 11 bases agree with TRBD1. Trimming removed 5 bases from V and 9 bases from J; junction bases left unmatched: 6. The CDR3 has 14 residues. Germline loops: CDR1 MGHDK, CDR2 SYGVNS. In nucleotides, the CDR3 is TGTGCCAGCAGTAAAGGACAGGGGGCGGCTGAGCAGTTCTTC. Protein sequence: CASSKGQGAAEQFF. Full variable domain (rest looked up from reference TRBV25-1 and TRBJ2-1): EADIYQTPRYLVIGTGKKITLECSQTMGHDKMYWYQQDPGMELHLIHYSYGVNSTEKGDLSSESTVSRIRTEHFPLTLESARPSHTSQYLCASSKGQGAAEQFFGPGTRLTVL.

This clonotype was seen more than once but under ten times. This chain joins TRBV12-3 or TRBV12-4 and TRBJ2-3, with 12 positions matching TRBD2. Unmatched junction bases numbered 5, after V lost 2 bases and J lost 2 bases. This CDR3 is built from 17 residues. In DNA form, the CDR3 reads TGTGCCAGCAGTTTAAGACTAGCGGGAGTTTCCACAGATACGCAGTATTTT. This codes for CASSLRLAGVSTDTQYF.

This clonotype came up a few times. This chain joins TRBV5-1 and TRBJ1-6, with 7 bases that match TRBD1. The V gene end was trimmed by 2 bases and the J gene end by 6 bases; junction bases not matched to a gene: 8. This CDR3 has 16 amino acids. Per germline, CDR1 SGHRS and CDR2 YFSETQ. The CDR3 sequence is CASSLLPGQPNSPLHF. DNA of the CDR3: TGCGCCAGCAGCTTACTTCCGGGACAGCCTAATTCACCCCTCCACTTT.

This clonotype was counted at least ten times. V and J are TRBV7-2 and TRBJ2-5, with D maybe TRBD2 (6 bases). CDR3 length: 14 amino acids. The V end lost 5 bases, the J end lost 7 bases, and 17 bases lay between the germline ends. Germline values: CDR1 SGHTA, CDR2 FQGNSA. The CDR3 nucleotides read TGTGCCAGCAGCCGGAGGGAAGGGTCTGGGACCCAGTACTTC. As protein: CASSRREGSGTQYF.

This rearrangement joins TRBV11-2 to TRBJ2-2; D is unresolved. Deletions cut 6 bases from V and 4 bases from J, with 15 bases between. CDR1 is SGHAT and CDR2 is FQNNGV in the germline V gene. The CDR3 sequence is 15 residues long. The CDR3 spells CASRRTDLLTGELFF. DNA of the CDR3: TGTGCCAGCAGACGAACCGACTTACTCACCGGGGAGCTGTTTTTT.

The V gene is TRBV28, the J gene TRBJ2-7; 9 positions agree with TRBD2. There are 14 residues in the CDR3. The germline gives CDR1 MDHEN, CDR2 SYDVKM. V shed 5 bases, J shed 7 bases, and the junction held 9 bases outside the gene matches. The CDR3 DNA is TGTGCCAGCAGTGCCGGGACTAGCTCGAGGGAGCAGTACTTC. Translating it yields CASSAGTSSREQYF.

This clonotype was seen only a few times. The chain employs TRBV20-1 and TRBJ2-4, with D unclear. The V gene lost 5 bases and the J gene lost 0 bases, with 8 bases spanning the gap. Germline assignment: CDR1 DFQATT and CDR2 SNEGSKA (reference sequence). The CDR3 totals 13 residues. The CDR3 loop reads CSAPPLAKNIQYF. Here the CDR3 DNA reads TGCAGTGCTCCGCCACTAGCCAAAAACATTCAGTACTTC.

This clonotype was observed many times. This rearrangement joins TRBV27 to TRBJ2-6; 9 positions match TRBD1. Germline CDR1 reads MNHEY; CDR2 reads SMNVEV (reference sequence). The junction had 9 bases not matched to a gene; V was cut back by 0 bases and J by 3 bases. The CDR3 has 19 residues. The CDR3 reads CASSLSITGGGGGANVLTF. The DNA of the CDR3 is TGTGCCAGCAGTTTATCGATTACAGGGGGCGGAGGTGGGGCCAACGTCCTGACTTTC.